This TCR beta chain was sequenced during a study of T cell clonality in common variable immunodeficiency. The study's findings and limits: TCRbeta clonality was increased in CVID versus healthy controls.

V was cut by 0 bases and J by 4 bases, with 18 bases left in between. Germline CDR1 reads SGHRS; CDR2 reads YFSETQ. This CDR3 comprises 17 residues. Each donor provided about 4.5 to 8.5 ml of heparinized whole blood. Control and CVID samples contributed equal amounts of genomic DNA. Clones were read by immunoSEQ multiplex PCR, and TCRdb kept only the in-frame ones, dropping some. The sample contains about 81,000 clones, none of them singletons. This clone was recorded at least ten times. The antigen is not known. Read coverage stops 3 residues before the CDR3 terminus; the germline J gene supplies the remainder.

The chain couples TRBV5-1 to TRBJ2-3, with D tentatively TRBD1 (5 bases). This clonotype was obtained from a person between 18 and 70 years old in good health. The sequenced material came from peripheral blood mononuclear cells. The CDR3 bases that were read are TGCGCCAGCAGCTTGGCCTTTGGGGCAGGTGGGGCAGATACG. Translating gives CASSLAFGAGGADT. The entire CDR3 protein reads CASSLAFGAGGADTQYF. The whole variable domain, filled in from reference TRBV5-1 and TRBJ2-3, reads KAGVTQTPRYLIKTRGQQVTLSCSPISGHRSVSWYQQTPGQGLQFLFEYFSETQRNKGNFPGRFSGRQFSNSRSEMNVSTLELGDSALYLCASSLAFGAGGADTQYFGPGTRLTVL.